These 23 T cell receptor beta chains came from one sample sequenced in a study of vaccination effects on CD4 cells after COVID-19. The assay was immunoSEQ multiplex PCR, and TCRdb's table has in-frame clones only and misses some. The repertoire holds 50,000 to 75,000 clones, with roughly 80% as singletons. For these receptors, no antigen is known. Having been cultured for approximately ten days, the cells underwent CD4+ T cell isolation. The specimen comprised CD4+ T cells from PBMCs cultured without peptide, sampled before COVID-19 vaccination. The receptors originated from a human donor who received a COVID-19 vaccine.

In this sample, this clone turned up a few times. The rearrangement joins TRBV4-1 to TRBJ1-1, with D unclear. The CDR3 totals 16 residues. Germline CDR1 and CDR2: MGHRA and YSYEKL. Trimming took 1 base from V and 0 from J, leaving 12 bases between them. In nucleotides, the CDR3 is TGCGCCAGCAGCCAAGGGTTACGTATACTGAACACTGAAGCTTTCTTT. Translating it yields CASSQGLRILNTEAFF.

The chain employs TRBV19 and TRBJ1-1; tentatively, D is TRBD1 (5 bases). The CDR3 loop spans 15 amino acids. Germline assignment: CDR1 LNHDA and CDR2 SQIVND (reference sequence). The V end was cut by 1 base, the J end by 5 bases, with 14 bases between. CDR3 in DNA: TGTGCCAGTAGTATAGGAGGGAGGGGAGAGACTGAAGCTTTCTTT. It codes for CASSIGGRGETEAFF.

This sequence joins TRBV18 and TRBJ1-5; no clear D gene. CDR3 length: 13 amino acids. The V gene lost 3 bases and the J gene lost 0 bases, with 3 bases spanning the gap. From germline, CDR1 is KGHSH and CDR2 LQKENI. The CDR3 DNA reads TGTGCCAGCTCACCGGATAGCAATCAGCCCCAGCATTTT. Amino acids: CASSPDSNQPQHF.

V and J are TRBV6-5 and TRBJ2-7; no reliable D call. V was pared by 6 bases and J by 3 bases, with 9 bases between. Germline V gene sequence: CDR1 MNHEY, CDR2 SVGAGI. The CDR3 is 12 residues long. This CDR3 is CASSAKGYEQYV. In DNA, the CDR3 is TGTGCCAGCAGCGCAAAGGGCTACGAGCAGTACGTC.

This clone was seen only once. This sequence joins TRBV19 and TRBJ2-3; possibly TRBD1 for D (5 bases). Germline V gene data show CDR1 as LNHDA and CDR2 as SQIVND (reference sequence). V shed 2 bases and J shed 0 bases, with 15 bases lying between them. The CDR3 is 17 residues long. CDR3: CASSIIGETASTDTQYF. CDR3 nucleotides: TGTGCCAGTAGTATAATTGGTGAGACAGCTAGCACAGATACGCAGTATTTT. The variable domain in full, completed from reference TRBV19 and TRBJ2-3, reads DGGITQSPKYLFRKEGQNVTLSCEQNLNHDAMYWYRQDPGQGLRLIYYSQIVNDFQKGDIAEGYSVSREKKESFPLTVTSAQKNPTAFYLCASSIIGETASTDTQYFGPGTRLTVL.

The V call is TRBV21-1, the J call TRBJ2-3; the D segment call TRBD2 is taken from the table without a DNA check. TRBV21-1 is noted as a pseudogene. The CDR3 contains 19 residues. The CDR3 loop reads CASSSNGLAGGIGGDTQYF. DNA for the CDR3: TGTGCCAGCAGCTCGAACGGACTAGCGGGGGGAATAGGTGGAGATACGCAGTATTTT.

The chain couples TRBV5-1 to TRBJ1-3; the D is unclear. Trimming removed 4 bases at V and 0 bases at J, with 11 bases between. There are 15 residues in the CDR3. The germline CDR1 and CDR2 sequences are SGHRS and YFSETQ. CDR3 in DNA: TGCGCCAGCAGCCCCCTGGGAGACTCTGGAAACACCATATATTTT. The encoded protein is CASSPLGDSGNTIYF.

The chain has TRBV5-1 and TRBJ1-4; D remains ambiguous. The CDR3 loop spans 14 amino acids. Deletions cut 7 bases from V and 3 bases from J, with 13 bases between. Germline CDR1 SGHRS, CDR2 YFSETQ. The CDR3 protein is CASGLGTSNEKLFF. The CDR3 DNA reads TGCGCCAGCGGGCTGGGCACATCTAATGAAAAACTGTTTTTT.

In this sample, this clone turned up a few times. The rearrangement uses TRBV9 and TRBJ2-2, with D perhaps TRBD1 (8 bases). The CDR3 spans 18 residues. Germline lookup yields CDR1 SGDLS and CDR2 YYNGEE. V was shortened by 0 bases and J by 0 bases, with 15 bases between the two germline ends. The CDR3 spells CASSVVDRGGANTGELFF. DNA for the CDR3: TGTGCCAGCAGCGTAGTTGACAGGGGAGGGGCGAACACCGGGGAGCTGTTTTTT.

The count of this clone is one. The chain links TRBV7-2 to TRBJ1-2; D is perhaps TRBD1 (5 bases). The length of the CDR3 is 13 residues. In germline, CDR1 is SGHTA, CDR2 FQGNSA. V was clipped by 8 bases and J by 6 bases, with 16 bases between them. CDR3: CASAWTSTDGYTF. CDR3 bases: TGTGCCAGCGCCTGGACATCGACAGATGGCTACACCTTC.

The CDR3 here is CASSFRQGREKLFF. The CDR3 DNA reads TGTGCCAGCAGTTTCAGGCAGGGGAGAGAAAAACTGTTTTTT. This sequence joins TRBV28 and TRBJ1-4, with D perhaps TRBD1 (6 bases). The CDR3 sequence is 14 residues long. Germline CDR1 is MDHEN and CDR2 is SYDVKM. The germline V and J ends were trimmed by 3 bases and 8 bases, with 13 bases remaining between them.

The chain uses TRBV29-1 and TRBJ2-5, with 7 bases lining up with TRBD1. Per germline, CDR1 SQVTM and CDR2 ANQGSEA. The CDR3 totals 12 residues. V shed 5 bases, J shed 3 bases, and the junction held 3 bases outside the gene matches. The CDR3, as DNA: TGCAGCGTTCTAGGGGGCGAAGAGACCCAGTACTTC. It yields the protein CSVLGGEETQYF.

The CDR3 sequence: CASSQDEGLRSTQYF. The CDR3 nucleotides are TGCGCCAGCAGCCAAGACGAGGGCCTCAGAAGTACGCAGTATTTT. The chain has TRBV4-3 and TRBJ2-3; D is possibly TRBD2 (5 bases). Germline V lookup: CDR1 LGHNA, CDR2 YSLEER. The CDR3 totals 15 residues. The germline V and J ends were trimmed by 0 bases and 8 bases, with 15 bases remaining between them.

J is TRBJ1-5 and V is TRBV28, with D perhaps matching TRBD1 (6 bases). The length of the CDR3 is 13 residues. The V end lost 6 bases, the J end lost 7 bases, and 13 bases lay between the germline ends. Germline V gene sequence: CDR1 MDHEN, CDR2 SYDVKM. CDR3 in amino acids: CASRLQGGQPQHF. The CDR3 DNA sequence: TGTGCCAGCAGACTACAGGGCGGGCAGCCCCAGCATTTT.

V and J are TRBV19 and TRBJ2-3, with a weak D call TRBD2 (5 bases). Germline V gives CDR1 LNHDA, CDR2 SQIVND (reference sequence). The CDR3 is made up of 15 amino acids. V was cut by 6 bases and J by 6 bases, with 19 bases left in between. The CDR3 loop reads CASRPASGVMDTQYF. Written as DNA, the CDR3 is TGTGCCAGTAGACCAGCCTCCGGGGTAATGGATACGCAGTATTTT. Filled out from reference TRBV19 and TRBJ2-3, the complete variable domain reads DGGITQSPKYLFRKEGQNVTLSCEQNLNHDAMYWYRQDPGQGLRLIYYSQIVNDFQKGDIAEGYSVSREKKESFPLTVTSAQKNPTAFYLCASRPASGVMDTQYFGPGTRLTVL.

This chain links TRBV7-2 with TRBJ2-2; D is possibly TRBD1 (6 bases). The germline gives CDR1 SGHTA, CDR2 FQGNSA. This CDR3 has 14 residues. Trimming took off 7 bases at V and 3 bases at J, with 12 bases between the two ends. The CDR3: CASIQTGYTGELFF. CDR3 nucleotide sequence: TGTGCCAGCATTCAGACAGGCTACACCGGGGAGCTGTTTTTT. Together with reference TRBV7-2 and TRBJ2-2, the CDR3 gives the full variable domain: GAGVSQSPSNKVTEKGKDVELRCDPISGHTALYWYRQSLGQGLEFLIYFQGNSAPDKSGLPSDRFSAERTGGSVSTLTIQRTQQEDSAVYLCASIQTGYTGELFFGEGSRLTVL.

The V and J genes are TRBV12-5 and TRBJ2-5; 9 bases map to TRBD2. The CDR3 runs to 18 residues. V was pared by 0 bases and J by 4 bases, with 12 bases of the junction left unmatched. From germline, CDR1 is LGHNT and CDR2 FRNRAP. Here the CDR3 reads CASGLVLPLAGIGETQYF. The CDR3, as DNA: TGTGCTAGTGGTTTGGTACTTCCCCTAGCGGGGATAGGAGAGACCCAGTACTTC.

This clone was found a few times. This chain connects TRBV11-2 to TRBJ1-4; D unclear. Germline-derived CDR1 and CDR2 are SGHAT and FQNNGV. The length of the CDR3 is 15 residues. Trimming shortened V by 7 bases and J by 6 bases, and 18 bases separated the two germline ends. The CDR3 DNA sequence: TGTGCCAGCACCAGGAGGGTCGGCTTGGATGAAAAACTGTTTTTT. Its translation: CASTRRVGLDEKLFF.

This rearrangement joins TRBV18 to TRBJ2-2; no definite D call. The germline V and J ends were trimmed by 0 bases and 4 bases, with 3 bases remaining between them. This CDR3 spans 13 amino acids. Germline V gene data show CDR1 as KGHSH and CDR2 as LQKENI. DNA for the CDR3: TGTGCCAGCTCACCACCGTCCACCGGGGAGCTGTTTTTT. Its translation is CASSPPSTGELFF.

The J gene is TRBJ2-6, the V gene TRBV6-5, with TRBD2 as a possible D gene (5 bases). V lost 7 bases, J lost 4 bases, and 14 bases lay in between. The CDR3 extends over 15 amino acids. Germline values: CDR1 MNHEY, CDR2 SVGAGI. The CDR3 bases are TGTGCCAGCATCGTCTGGAGGTCGGGGGCCAACGTCCTGACTTTC. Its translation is CASIVWRSGANVLTF.

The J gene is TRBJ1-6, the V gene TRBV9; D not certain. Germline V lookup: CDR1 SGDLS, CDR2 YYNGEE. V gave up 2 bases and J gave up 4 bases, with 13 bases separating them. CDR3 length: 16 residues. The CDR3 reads CASSVSAETYNSPLHF. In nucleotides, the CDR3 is TGTGCCAGCAGCGTCTCCGCAGAGACGTATAATTCACCCCTCCACTTT. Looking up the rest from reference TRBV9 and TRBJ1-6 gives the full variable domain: DSGVTQTPKHLITATGQRVTLRCSPRSGDLSVYWYQQSLDQGLQFLIQYYNGEERAKGNILERFSAQQFPDLHSELNLSSLELGDSALYFCASSVSAETYNSPLHFGNGTRLTVT.

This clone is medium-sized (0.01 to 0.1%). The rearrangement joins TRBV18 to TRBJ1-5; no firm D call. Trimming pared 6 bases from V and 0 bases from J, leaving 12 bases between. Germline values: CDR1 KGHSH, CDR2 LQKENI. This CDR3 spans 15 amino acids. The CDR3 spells CASSRGSNSNQPQHF. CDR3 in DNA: TGTGCCAGCTCTCGCGGCAGCAATAGCAATCAGCCCCAGCATTTT.

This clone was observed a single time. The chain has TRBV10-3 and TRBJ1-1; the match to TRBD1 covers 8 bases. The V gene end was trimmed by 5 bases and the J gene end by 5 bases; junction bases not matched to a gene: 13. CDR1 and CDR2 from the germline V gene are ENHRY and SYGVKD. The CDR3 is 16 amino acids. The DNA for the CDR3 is TGTGCCATCAGTTCTCTCTCCGGACAGGGTTTGACTGAAGCTTTCTTT. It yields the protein CAISSLSGQGLTEAFF.